A selection of T cell receptor beta chains follows, all from one sample in a study of radiation and T cells in renal cell carcinoma. The method was immunoSEQ multiplex PCR; TCRdb's version includes in-frame clones alone and lacks a portion of them. Among 150,000 or so clones listed, over 80% were seen once. The sample consisted of blood, taken from a patient whose treatment included radiotherapy and nephrectomy. Every receptor here comes from a woman aged 45-65 years with renal cell carcinoma. The conserved cysteine and the conserved F or W are not part of the CDR3 here.

10 | TRBV5-1 | ASSLEGDEQY
10 | TRBV7-9 | ASTGLNTEAF
13 | TRBV5-4 | ASSQESGGADTQY
14 | TRBV4-3 | ASSQDGPFMVTEAF
12 | TRBV5-1 | ASPPGGWRQPQH
14 | TRBV5-5 | ASSGGFGVLSQPQH
15 | TRBV5-1 | ASSLVGGPRSGNTQY
10 | TRBV30 | AGQGANEKLF
15 | TRBV25-1 | ASSDATGGSTFYGYT
12 | TRBV5-1 | ASSPDWNTGELF
15 | TRBV4-3 | ASSQEGRTSSGNTIY
15 | TRBV27 | ASRKYTRATGTYEQY
13 | TRBV4-2 | ASSQGGQGRHEQY
14 | TRBV7-9 | ASSSRTSGGTDTQY
12 | TRBV9 | ASSDGQGYTEAF
13 | TRBV7-2 | ASSLGTAFQETQY
13 | TRBV6-5 | ASSQGGFGPSEQY
12 | TRBV10-1 | ASSGGRATDTQY
11 | TRBV9 | ASSVVNSYGYT